The sample holds a few counts of the clone carrying this TCR beta chain. V lost 4 bases, J lost 2 bases, and 12 bases lay in between. CDR1 and CDR2 from the germline V gene are SEHNR and FQNEAQ (reference sequence). The CDR3 contains 15 residues. The sample is drawn from a study of T cells in Graves' hyperthyroidism and ophthalmopathy. The wider study: Once the initial diagnosis was made, peripheral blood was obtained before any treatment.

TCR beta CDR3 regions were amplified from RNA transcripts. Researchers ran a first-round RT-PCR on the TCR CDR3 using the HTBI primer set. TCRdb independently ran MiXCR on the multiplex PCR reads; one entry per CDR3 protein. The sample holds some 210,000 distinct CDR3 sequences, 17% seen once. The sequenced material came from blood. The chain links TRBV7-9 to TRBJ1-3, with D uncertain. The sequence was obtained from a man aged 50-60 years with Graves' hyperthyroidism. The CDR3 region has the DNA TGTGCCAGCAGCTCCGTCTACTCTCCTGGAAACACCATATATTTT. Amino acid sequence: CASSSVYSPGNTIYF.